The present TCR beta chain was sequenced within a study of T cells in Graves' hyperthyroidism and ophthalmopathy. Trimming took 5 bases from V and 2 from J; bases not matched to a gene: 5. Per germline, CDR1 ENHRY and CDR2 SYGVKD. CDR3 size: 14 residues. This clonotype was observed at least ten times. Authors of the study amplified TCR beta CDR3 regions from RNA transcripts. HTBI primers drove first-round RT-PCR of the TCR CDR3. Via MiXCR, TCRdb re-called the multiplex PCR reads, giving one row per CDR3 protein. The sample contains some 600,000 distinct CDR3 sequences, about 14% of which appear only once.

Sequencing was performed on blood. The rearrangement uses TRBV10-3 and TRBJ2-7; 8 bases are shared with TRBD2. The source of this sequence is a woman in her twenties or thirties with Graves' hyperthyroidism that later progressed to Graves' ophthalmopathy. The CDR3 coding sequence is TGTGCCATCAGTAATAGCGGGACCACCTACGAGCAGTACTTC. Translated, it gives CAISNSGTTYEQYF.